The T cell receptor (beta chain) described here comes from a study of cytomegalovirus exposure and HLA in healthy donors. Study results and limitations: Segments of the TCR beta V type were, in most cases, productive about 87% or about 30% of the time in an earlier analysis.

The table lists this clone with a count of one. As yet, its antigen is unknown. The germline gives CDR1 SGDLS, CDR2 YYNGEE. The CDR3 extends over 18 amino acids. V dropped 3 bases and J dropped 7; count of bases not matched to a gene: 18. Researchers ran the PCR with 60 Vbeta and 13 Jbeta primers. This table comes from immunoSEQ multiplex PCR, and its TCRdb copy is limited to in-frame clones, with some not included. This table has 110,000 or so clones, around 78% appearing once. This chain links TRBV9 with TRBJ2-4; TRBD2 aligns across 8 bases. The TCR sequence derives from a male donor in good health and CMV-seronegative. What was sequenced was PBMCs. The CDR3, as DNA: TGTGCCAGCAGCGGAGGGAGGTCTCGGGAGGGCTGGGGGAACATTCAGTACTTC. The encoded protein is CASSGGRSREGWGNIQYF. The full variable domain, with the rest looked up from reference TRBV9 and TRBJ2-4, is DSGVTQTPKHLITATGQRVTLRCSPRSGDLSVYWYQQSLDQGLQFLIQYYNGEERAKGNILERFSAQQFPDLHSELNLSSLELGDSALYFCASSGGRSREGWGNIQYFGAGTRLSVL.